This TCR beta chain was found in a study of blood T cell repertoires in COVID-19. Germline-derived CDR1 and CDR2 are LNHDA and SQIVND (reference sequence). CDR3 size: 19 residues. Trimming stripped 0 bases from V and 7 bases from J, with 25 bases between. Original processing methods: Reference gene primer amplification gave nucleated cell count estimates. Here immunoSEQ multiplex PCR was the method, and the copy in TCRdb shows in-frame clones only, minus some. That table is the source of V, J and clone size, and D and trimming were worked out from the DNA. Of over 85,000 clones in the sample, under 95% are singletons; the top ten hold 2% to 2.5%.

The sequenced sample was peripheral blood. The chain uses TRBV19 and TRBJ2-1, with a weak D call TRBD2 (7 bases). This clonotype was obtained from a human donor with active COVID-19. The donor label of this sample is uncertain. In DNA, the CDR3 is TGTGCCAGTAGTATAGATGGCCCCACGGGCGGGGGCCGTTTGAATGAGCAGTTCTTC. Translation: CASSIDGPTGGGRLNEQFF.